This T cell receptor (beta chain) was sequenced for a study of cytomegalovirus exposure and HLA in healthy donors. Study background: Earlier, roughly 120 million unique TCR beta sequences were recovered from about 170 million T cells by an analysis.

Researchers ran the PCR with 60 Vbeta and 13 Jbeta primers. The method was immunoSEQ multiplex PCR; TCRdb's version includes in-frame clones alone and lacks a portion of them. In the table there are some 180,000 clones, roughly four fifths of which are singletons. On this clone: Antigen specificity is unknown. An end of the junction differs from the germline gene, which may be a read error.

The germline V gene encodes CDR1 MDHEN and CDR2 SYDVKM. The CDR3 totals 14 residues. The study, taken as a whole, reports: In a later analysis, V- and J-gene trimming of beta chains associated with a DCLRE1C missense variant, replicated independently. Specific recognition of CMV antigens was confirmed in vitro for a few chains (all CMV-associated).

The TCR comes from a woman aged 18-29 years in good health and CMV-seronegative. The chain has TRBV28 and TRBJ2-7; 8 nucleotides agree with TRBD1. Sequencing was performed on PBMCs. The CDR3 region is CASSPTGQANEEYF. The CDR3 coding sequence is TGTGCCAGCAGTCCGACGGGACAGGCTAACGAGGAGTACTTC.